The 26 T cell receptor beta chains in this list originate from one sample, sequenced in a study of regulatory T cells in long-lasting Graves disease. Indicated time point: newly diagnosed GD, antithyroid drugs for less than 3 months. The TCR library was prepared using RNA isolated from PBMCs. Building of the TCR beta libraries involved iRepertoire HTBI primers and Arm-PCR of CDR3 regions. TCRdb redid the calling of the multiplex PCR reads with MiXCR, one entry per CDR3 protein. This table has 300,000 to 400,000 distinct CDR3 sequences, more than 15% appearing once. The source material was peripheral blood mononuclear cells (PBMCs), sampled at new diagnosis, from a patient treated with antithyroid drugs. The origin of the receptors is a female donor with Graves disease.

The chain uses TRBV2 and TRBJ2-2, with 11 bases that match TRBD2. The CDR3 consists of 16 residues. Germline V gene lookup returns CDR1 SNHLY and CDR2 FYNNEI. V gave up 5 bases and J gave up 2 bases; unmatched junction bases: 4. In nucleotides, the CDR3 is TGTGCCAGCAGTACTAGCGGGAGAATCAACACCGGGGAGCTGTTTTTT. As protein: CASSTSGRINTGELFF.

This clonotype was recorded at least ten times. CDR3: CASRRGDTQYF. CDR3 bases: TGTGCCAGCAGGCGGGGGGATACGCAGTATTTT. The chain employs TRBV2 and TRBJ2-3, with 7 bases lining up with TRBD2. The length of the CDR3 is 11 residues. CDR1 SNHLY and CDR2 FYNNEI come from the germline V gene. The V segment lost 6 bases and the J segment 6 bases; nucleotides outside the gene matches: 0.

This clonotype occurred many times. The chain joins TRBV3-1 to TRBJ2-7, with D possibly TRBD2 on 5 matching bases. CDR1 and CDR2 (germline): LGHDT, YNNKEL (reference sequence). The V and J ends lost 1 base and 2 bases respectively, with 12 bases between them. The CDR3 has 15 amino acids. CDR3 DNA sequence: TGTGCCAGCAGCCAAGGAAAGCGGCGGGCCTACGAGCAGTACTTC. Its translation: CASSQGKRRAYEQYF.

The J gene is TRBJ2-1, the V gene TRBV11-3; 10 bases are a match to TRBD1. The CDR3 loop spans 17 amino acids. Germline V CDR1 and CDR2: SGHNT, YENEEA. With V trimmed by 0 bases and J by 5 bases, 7 bases remained unmatched. As DNA, the CDR3 is TGTGCCAGCAGCTTAGATTCGGGACAGGGGCCAAACAATGAGCAGTTCTTC. This encodes CASSLDSGQGPNNEQFF.

The sample holds many counts of this clonotype. This chain uses TRBV12-3 or TRBV12-4 with TRBJ2-1, with 11 bases identical to TRBD2. Trimming took 1 base from V and 2 from J; bases not matched to a gene: 7. This CDR3 comprises 18 residues. The CDR3 loop reads CASSLVLAGELAYNEQFF. DNA of the CDR3: TGTGCCAGCAGTTTAGTACTAGCGGGAGAGCTAGCCTACAATGAGCAGTTCTTC.

This clonotype was seen a few times. The chain links TRBV10-1 to TRBJ2-3, with 9 bases fitting TRBD2. The V gene's germline CDR1 is WNHNN and CDR2 SYGVQD (reference sequence). The J segment lost 0 bases and the V segment lost 0 bases, leaving 10 bases of the junction unmatched. The CDR3 contains 19 residues. CDR3 DNA sequence: TGCGCCAGCAGTGAGTCGATTTCTAGCGGGACCGCTAGCACAGATACGCAGTATTTT. It specifies CASSESISSGTASTDTQYF.

The table lists this clonotype with a few counts. This may be a read error: a much more frequent sequence differs by one nucleotide. CDR3 region: CASSPVTGRGYGYAF. In DNA, the CDR3 is TGTGCCAGCTCACCGGTGACAGGGCGAGGCTATGGCTACGCCTTC. V gene TRBV18 combines with J gene TRBJ1-2; 7 positions agree with TRBD1. This CDR3 spans 15 amino acids. Germline V gives CDR1 KGHSH, CDR2 LQKENI.

This clonotype was detected many times. The rearrangement uses TRBV28 and TRBJ2-7, with D possibly being TRBD1 (5 bases). CDR1 and CDR2 (germline): MDHEN, SYDVKM. This CDR3 spans 15 amino acids. V lost 3 bases and J lost 1, with 13 bases in between. The CDR3 loop reads CASSFWQGNSYEQYF. The DNA for the CDR3 is TGTGCCAGCAGTTTTTGGCAGGGAAATTCCTACGAGCAGTACTTC.

As for this clonotype: A much larger clone lies a single base off, so this may be a read error. The rearrangement joins TRBV15 to TRBJ1-1; D not resolved. Germline V gives CDR1 LNHNV, CDR2 YYDKDF (reference sequence). V was cut by 1 base and J by 3 bases, with 6 bases left in between. The CDR3 extends over 13 amino acids. CDR3 in DNA: TGTGCCACCAGCAGAGGGGCAGACACTGAAGCTTTCTTT. Protein product: CATSRGADTEAFF.

For this clonotype: A far larger clone lies a single base away; this is likely a read error. The CDR3 sequence: CASSHTGDTEASF. The CDR3 region has the DNA TGTGCCAGCAGTCATACAGGGGACACTGAAGCTTCCTTT. The rearrangement joins TRBV9 to TRBJ1-1; 7 bases are a match to TRBD1. The germline V gene has CDR1 SGDLS and CDR2 YYNGEE. This CDR3 spans 13 amino acids. Based on the CDR3 plus reference TRBV9 and TRBJ1-1, the full variable domain is DSGVTQTPKHLITATGQRVTLRCSPRSGDLSVYWYQQSLDQGLQFLIQYYNGEERAKGNILERFSAQQFPDLHSELNLSSLELGDSALYFCASSHTGDTEASFGQGTRLTVV.

This clonotype was seen many times. The V call is TRBV12-3 or TRBV12-4, the J call TRBJ2-5, with TRBD2 matching over 10 bases. Germline trimming cut 3 bases from V and 5 bases from J; bases unmatched to any gene: 9. This CDR3 is built from 16 residues. The DNA of the CDR3 is TGTGCCAGCAGTTTGGAGCGGGAGGGCTATGGGGAGACCCAGTACTTC. Translated, it gives CASSLEREGYGETQYF.

This clonotype was detected many times. The chain recombines TRBV6-5 with TRBJ2-7; tentatively, D is TRBD1 or TRBD2 (5 bases each). Trimming took off 2 bases at V and 0 bases at J, with 8 bases between the two ends. CDR3 length: 14 residues. The germline V gene encodes CDR1 MNHEY and CDR2 SVGAGI. In DNA, the CDR3 is TGTGCCAGCAGTTACGGGGGAGACTCCTACGAGCAGTACTTC. Its protein product is CASSYGGDSYEQYF.

The chain links TRBV28 to TRBJ2-5; 10 bases match TRBD1. CDR1 is MDHEN and CDR2 is SYDVKM in the germline V gene. Trimming took 4 bases from V and 1 from J; bases not matched to a gene: 9. CDR3 length: 17 amino acids. The DNA of the CDR3 is TGTGCCAGCAGTTCACCCTCGGGACAGGGGTTCCAAGAGACCCAGTACTTC. Protein product: CASSSPSGQGFQETQYF.

This clonotype was counted at least ten times. The V call is TRBV30, the J call TRBJ1-5; 10 bases map to TRBD1. Per the germline V gene, CDR1 is GTSNPN and CDR2 is SVGIG (reference sequence). CDR3 length: 14 residues. Trimming cost V 2 bases and J 6 bases; bases outside gene matches: 4. The CDR3 here is CAWSWGQGSQPQHF. The DNA of the CDR3 is TGTGCCTGGAGTTGGGGACAGGGGAGTCAGCCCCAGCATTTT.

There are many counts of this clonotype. The chain couples TRBV7-9 to TRBJ2-3, with D unresolved. The germline V gene has CDR1 SEHNR and CDR2 FQNEAQ (reference sequence). The CDR3 spans 15 residues. Trimming left V 1 base short and J 2 bases short, with 10 bases between. CDR3 protein: CASSLVAGHTDTQYF. The CDR3 nucleotides are TGTGCCAGCAGCTTAGTGGCCGGTCACACAGATACGCAGTATTTT. The complete variable domain, with remaining parts taken from reference TRBV7-9 and TRBJ2-3, reads DTGVSQNPRHKITKRGQNVTFRCDPISEHNRLYWYRQTLGQGPEFLTYFQNEAQLEKSRLLSDRFSAERPKGSFSTLEIQRTEQGDSAMYLCASSLVAGHTDTQYFGPGTRLTVL.

At least ten counts were recorded for this clonotype. The chain carries TRBV28 and TRBJ2-7, with D uncertain. V was shortened by 4 bases and J by 1 base, with 2 bases between the two germline ends. Germline assignment: CDR1 MDHEN and CDR2 SYDVKM. The CDR3 runs to 11 residues. CDR3: CASSYSYEQYF. In DNA form, the CDR3 reads TGTGCCAGCAGTTATTCCTACGAGCAGTACTTC.

This clonotype was counted ten times or more. The CDR3 here is CASSLFPGNTEAFF. As DNA, the CDR3 is TGTGCCAGCAGCTTATTCCCGGGGAACACTGAAGCTTTCTTT. This chain connects TRBV7-8 to TRBJ1-1; D unclear. V was shortened by 2 bases and J by 1 base, with 8 bases between the two germline ends. CDR1 SGHVS and CDR2 FQNEAQ come from the germline V gene. The CDR3 totals 14 residues. The variable domain in full, completed from reference TRBV7-8 and TRBJ1-1, reads GAGVSQSPRYKVAKRGQDVALRCDPISGHVSLFWYQQALGQGPEFLTYFQNEAQLDKSGLPSDRFFAERPEGSVSTLKIQRTQQEDSAVYLCASSLFPGNTEAFFGQGTRLTVV.

This clonotype has ten or more counts. The V gene is TRBV7-2, the J gene TRBJ1-5; D is unclear. The CDR3 totals 15 residues. CDR1 and CDR2 (germline): SGHTA, FQGNSA. Trimming shortened V by 5 bases and J by 0 bases, and 11 bases separated the two germline ends. This CDR3 is CASSPNRYSNQPQHF. CDR3 sequence (DNA): TGTGCCAGCAGCCCCAACAGATATAGCAATCAGCCCCAGCATTTT.

The V gene is TRBV11-2, the J gene TRBJ2-1, with D hard to call. Germline assignment: CDR1 SGHAT and CDR2 FQNNGV. Trimming stripped 2 bases from V and 5 bases from J, with 13 bases between. This CDR3 has 15 residues. The CDR3, as DNA: TGTGCCAGCAGCTTAAAGGCTGGAAAGAACAATGAGCAGTTCTTC. Its protein is CASSLKAGKNNEQFF.

This clonotype was seen repeatedly, ten times or more. V is TRBV5-1 and J is TRBJ2-7; weak D call: TRBD2 (5 bases). This CDR3 spans 16 amino acids. Trimming left V 0 bases short and J 5 bases short, with 18 bases between. CDR1 is SGHRS and CDR2 is YFSETQ in the germline V gene. CDR3 sequence reads: CASSLAGMGKLHEQYF. The CDR3 DNA reads as TGCGCCAGCAGCTTGGCCGGGATGGGGAAGCTTCACGAGCAGTACTTC.

This clonotype came up many times. V and J are TRBV3-1 and TRBJ1-5; no firm D call. Germline values: CDR1 LGHDT, CDR2 YNNKEL (reference sequence). The CDR3 covers 16 residues. V was trimmed by 3 bases and J by 5 bases, leaving 17 bases between them. The CDR3 DNA follows: TGTGCCAGCAGCCAGACCCCCAAGGGTATCTATCAGCCCCAGCATTTT. It translates to CASSQTPKGIYQPQHF.

In its sample, this clonotype was seen a few times. The chain is built from TRBV5-1 and TRBJ2-4, with unresolved D. Trimming took 2 bases from V and 0 from J, leaving 6 bases between them. Germline CDR1 and CDR2: SGHRS and YFSETQ. This CDR3 has 14 residues. CDR3: CASSLQTAKNIQYF. The CDR3 nucleotides read TGCGCCAGCAGCTTACAGACAGCCAAAAACATTCAGTACTTC.

This clonotype was seen more than once but under ten times. Being one base from a much bigger clone, this may be a read error. V usage is TRBV30 and J usage is TRBJ1-1; no reliable D call. Looked up from germline, CDR1 is GTSNPN and CDR2 is SVGIG (reference sequence). The CDR3 contains 12 residues. The CDR3 bases are TGTGCCTGGAGTGTATCTAGGACTGGAGCTTTCTTT. Its translation: CAWSVSRTGAFF.

In this sample, this clonotype turned up many times. The chain combines TRBV20-1 with TRBJ2-7; 11 bases match TRBD2. The ends lost 0 bases at V and 3 bases at J; junction bases unmatched: 10. CDR3 length equals 17 residues. CDR1 is DFQATT and CDR2 is SNEGSKA in the germline V gene (reference sequence). The CDR3 is CSARDSSGRASDYEQYF. The CDR3 nucleotides are TGCAGTGCTAGAGATAGTAGCGGGAGGGCCTCTGACTACGAGCAGTACTTC.

This clonotype was observed many times. The chain combines TRBV7-8 with TRBJ2-1; no definite D call. Germline V gene lookup returns CDR1 SGHVS and CDR2 FQNEAQ. V lost 6 bases and J lost 0, with 6 bases in between. The CDR3 has 13 amino acids. The CDR3 sequence: CASRSISYNEQFF. Here the CDR3 DNA reads TGTGCCAGCAGAAGTATCTCCTACAATGAGCAGTTCTTC.

This clonotype showed up many times. This sequence joins TRBV12-3 or TRBV12-4 and TRBJ2-1; perhaps D is TRBD1 or TRBD2 (7 bases each). Trimming took 5 bases from V and 4 from J, leaving 15 bases between them. This CDR3 region has 15 residues. CDR3 sequence reads: CASSHDREGYNEQFF. In DNA form, the CDR3 reads TGTGCCAGCAGTCACGACAGGGAGGGTTACAATGAGCAGTTCTTC.